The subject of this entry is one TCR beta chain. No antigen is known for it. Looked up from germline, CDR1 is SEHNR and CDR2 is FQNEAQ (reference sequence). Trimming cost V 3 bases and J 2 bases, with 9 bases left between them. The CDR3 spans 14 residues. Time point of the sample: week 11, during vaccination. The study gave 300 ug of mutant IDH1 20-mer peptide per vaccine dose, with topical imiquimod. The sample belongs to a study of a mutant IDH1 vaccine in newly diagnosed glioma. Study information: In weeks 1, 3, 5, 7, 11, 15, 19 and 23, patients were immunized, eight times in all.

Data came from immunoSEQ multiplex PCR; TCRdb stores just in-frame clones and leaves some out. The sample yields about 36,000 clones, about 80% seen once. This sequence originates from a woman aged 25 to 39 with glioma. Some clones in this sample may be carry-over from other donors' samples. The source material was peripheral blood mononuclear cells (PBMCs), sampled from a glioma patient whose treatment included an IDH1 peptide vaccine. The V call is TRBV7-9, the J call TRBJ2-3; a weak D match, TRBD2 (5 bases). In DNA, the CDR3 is TGTGCCAGCAGCTTTACGGGGTTCACAGATACGCAGTATTTT. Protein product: CASSFTGFTDTQYF. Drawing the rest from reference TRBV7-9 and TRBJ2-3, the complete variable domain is DTGVSQNPRHKITKRGQNVTFRCDPISEHNRLYWYRQTLGQGPEFLTYFQNEAQLEKSRLLSDRFSAERPKGSFSTLEIQRTEQGDSAMYLCASSFTGFTDTQYFGPGTRLTVL.